This entry concerns a single T cell receptor (beta chain). The count of this clone is one. Its antigen remains unidentified. No qualities accompany the bases; no much larger clone lies one base away. This sample stems from a study of blood T cell repertoires in COVID-19 (dated by TCRdb to between 2020 and 2021). Looking at the study overall: Samples from collaborators originated in the United States, Italy and Spain and spanned both the acute and convalescent phases of COVID-19. The prospective study material was composed of cDNA or gDNA derived from T cells, B-cell-depleted T cells, or PBMCs. Subjects who had been exposed to COVID-19, were actively infected with it, or had recovered from it provided the deeply sampled blood TCRbeta repertoires that made up the dataset. The repertoires were made available in a free public database intended to serve as a resource for research on the immune response to SARS-CoV-2. The samples were drawn from two sources: the first 160 participants of the ongoing ImmuneRACE study, and over 1,000 subjects contributed by 6 global collaborators. The sample metadata nearly always contained a de-identified subject ID, COVID-19 status, age in years and sex. Where HLA class I and class II types were available, the types were taken from metadata supplied by the sample provider, not from assay-based typing.

Collaborating institutions collected whole blood in K2EDTA tubes following their own protocols. Collaborator samples were shipped for TCRbeta analysis as frozen whole blood, isolated PBMCs, or DNA extracted from either sample type. General findings and caveats noted by the study authors: The amount of clinical and demographic metadata varied by source and participant and was provided uncurated.

Trimming takes 6 bases from V and 1 base from J, and the germline ends sit 21 bases apart. The CDR3 holds 17 amino acids from the cysteine to the phenylalanine. Only CDR3 DNA is held: 51 bases, read in frame from base 1. The germline V gene (reference sequence) supplies CDR1 LNHDA and CDR2 SQIVND. The immunoSEQ Assay, a bias-controlled multiplex PCR, was used to amplify TCRbeta CDR3 regions from genomic DNA. On the study's bioinformatics: Nucleated cell counts per sample were estimated from amplification of reference gene primers within the assay. To quantify the absolute abundance of each unique TCRbeta CDR3 rearrangement, sequence reads were collapsed and filtered. For each sample, productive Simpson clonality was calculated by taking the square root of Simpson's diversity index across productive rearrangements. TCRdb provides this immuneACCESS table in a form limited to in-frame rearrangements. Some clones are lacking; in checked studies, under half of them reflect an unresolved V gene, and why the rest are absent is not known. V and J calls and clone size are those listed in that table; D and trimming were worked out from the DNA. This sample holds hundreds of thousands of clones; about 87% were observed only once. The top ten clones comprise roughly 3% of the sample.

The specimen sequenced was peripheral blood. The TCR sequence derives from a man between 60 and 75 years old with acute or convalescent COVID-19. The chain joins TRBV19 to TRBJ1-1; the D gene is perhaps TRBD1, on 5 matching bases. The CDR3 corresponds to CASSVGFAKRGNTEAFF. Read as DNA, the sequence is TGTGCCAGTAGCGTGGGGTTTGCCAAAAGGGGGAACACTGAAGCTTTCTTT.